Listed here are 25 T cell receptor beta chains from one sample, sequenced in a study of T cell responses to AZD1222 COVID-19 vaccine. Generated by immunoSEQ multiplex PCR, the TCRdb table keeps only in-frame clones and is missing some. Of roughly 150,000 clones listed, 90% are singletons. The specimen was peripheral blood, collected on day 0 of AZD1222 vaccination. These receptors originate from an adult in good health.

The CDR3 region has the DNA TGTGCCAGCAGCGTAGGCCGACAGGGTCCGGGTACGCAGTATTTT. Encoded protein: CASSVGRQGPGTQYF. V gene TRBV9 combines with J gene TRBJ2-3; 7 nucleotides agree with TRBD1. Germline CDR1 is SGDLS and CDR2 is YYNGEE. The CDR3 loop spans 15 amino acids. Trimming cost V 0 bases and J 8 bases; bases outside gene matches: 9.

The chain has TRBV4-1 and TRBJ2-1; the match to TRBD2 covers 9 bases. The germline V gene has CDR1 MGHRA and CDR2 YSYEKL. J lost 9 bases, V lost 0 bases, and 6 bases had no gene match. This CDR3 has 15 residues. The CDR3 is CASSQEIAGVPEQFF. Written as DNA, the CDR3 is TGCGCCAGCAGCCAAGAAATAGCGGGAGTTCCTGAGCAGTTCTTC.

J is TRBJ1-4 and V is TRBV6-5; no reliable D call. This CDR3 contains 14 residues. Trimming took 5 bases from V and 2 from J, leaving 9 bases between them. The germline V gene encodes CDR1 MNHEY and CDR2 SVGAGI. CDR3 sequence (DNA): TGTGCCAGCAGTACCTCTTGGACTAATGAAAAACTGTTTTTT. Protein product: CASSTSWTNEKLFF.

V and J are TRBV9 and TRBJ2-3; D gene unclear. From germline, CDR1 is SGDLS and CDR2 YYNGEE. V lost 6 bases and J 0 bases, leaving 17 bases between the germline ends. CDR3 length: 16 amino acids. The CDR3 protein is CASTPLGRTSTDTQYF. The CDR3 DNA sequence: TGTGCCAGCACTCCCTTGGGTAGAACTAGCACAGATACGCAGTATTTT.

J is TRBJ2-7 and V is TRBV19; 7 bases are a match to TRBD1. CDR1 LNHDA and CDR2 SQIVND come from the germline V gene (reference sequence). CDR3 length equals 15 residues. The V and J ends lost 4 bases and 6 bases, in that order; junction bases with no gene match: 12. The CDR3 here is CASSRNRGSTSEQYF. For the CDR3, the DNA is TGTGCCAGTAGTAGGAACAGGGGATCGACGAGCGAGCAGTACTTC.

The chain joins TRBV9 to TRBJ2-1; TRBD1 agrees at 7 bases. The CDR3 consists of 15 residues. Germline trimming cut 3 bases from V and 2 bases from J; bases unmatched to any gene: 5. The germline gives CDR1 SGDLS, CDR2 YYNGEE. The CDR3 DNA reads TGTGCCAGCAGCGAAGGACAGGTCACCTACAATGAGCAGTTCTTC. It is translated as CASSEGQVTYNEQFF.

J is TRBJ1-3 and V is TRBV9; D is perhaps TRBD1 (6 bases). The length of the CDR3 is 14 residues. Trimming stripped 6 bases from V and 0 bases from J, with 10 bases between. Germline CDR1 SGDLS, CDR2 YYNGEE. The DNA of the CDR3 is TGTGCCAGCAATTCAGGGGACTCTGGAAACACCATATATTTT. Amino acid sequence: CASNSGDSGNTIYF.

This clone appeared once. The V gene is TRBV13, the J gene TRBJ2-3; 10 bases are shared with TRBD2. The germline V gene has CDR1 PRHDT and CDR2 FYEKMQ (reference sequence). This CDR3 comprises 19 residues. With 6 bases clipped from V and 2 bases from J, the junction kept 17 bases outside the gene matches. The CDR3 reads CASSPITGRLAGNTDTQYF. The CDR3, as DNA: TGTGCCAGCAGTCCAATCACCGGGAGACTAGCGGGTAACACAGATACGCAGTATTTT.

The CDR3 DNA reads as TGTGCCAGCAGTTTTAATTGGAACACTGAAGCTTTCTTT. Translating gives CASSFNWNTEAFF. This rearrangement joins TRBV28 to TRBJ1-1; D unresolved. The CDR3 runs to 13 residues. V lost 3 bases, J lost 1 base, and 6 bases lay in between. Germline assignment: CDR1 MDHEN and CDR2 SYDVKM.

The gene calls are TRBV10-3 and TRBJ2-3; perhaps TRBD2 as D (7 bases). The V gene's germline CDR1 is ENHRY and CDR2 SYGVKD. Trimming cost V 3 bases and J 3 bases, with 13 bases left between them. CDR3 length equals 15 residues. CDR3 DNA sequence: TGTGCCATCAGTGATCCTAGGGGGGGAACAGATACGCAGTATTTT. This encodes CAISDPRGGTDTQYF.

Written as DNA, the CDR3 is TGTGCCTGGAGTGTACTGCCCTCTGGAAACACCATATATTTT. Protein product: CAWSVLPSGNTIYF. V and J are TRBV30 and TRBJ1-3; D uncertain. Germline V CDR1 and CDR2: GTSNPN, SVGIG (reference sequence). The CDR3 sequence is 14 residues long. Deletions cut 0 bases from V and 0 bases from J, with 6 bases between.

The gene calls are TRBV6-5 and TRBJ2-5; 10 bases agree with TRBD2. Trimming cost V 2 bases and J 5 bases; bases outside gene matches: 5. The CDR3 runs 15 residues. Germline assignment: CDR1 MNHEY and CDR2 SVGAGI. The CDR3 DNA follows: TGTGCCAGCAGTTACGCTAGCGGGAGTCAGGAGACCCAGTACTTC. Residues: CASSYASGSQETQYF.

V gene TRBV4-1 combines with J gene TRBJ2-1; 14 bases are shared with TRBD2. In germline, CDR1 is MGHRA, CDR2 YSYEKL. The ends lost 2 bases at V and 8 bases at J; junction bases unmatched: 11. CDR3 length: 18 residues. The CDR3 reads CASSQRLSGTSGSDEQFF. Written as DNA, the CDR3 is TGCGCCAGCAGCCAAAGACTATCCGGGACTAGCGGGAGCGATGAGCAGTTCTTC.

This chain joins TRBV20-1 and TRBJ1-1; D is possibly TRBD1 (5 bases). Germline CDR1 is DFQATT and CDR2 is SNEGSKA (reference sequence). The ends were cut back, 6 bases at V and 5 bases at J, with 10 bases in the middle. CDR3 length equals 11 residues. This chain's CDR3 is CSARDLTEAFF. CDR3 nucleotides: TGCAGTGCCAGGGATTTAACTGAAGCTTTCTTT.

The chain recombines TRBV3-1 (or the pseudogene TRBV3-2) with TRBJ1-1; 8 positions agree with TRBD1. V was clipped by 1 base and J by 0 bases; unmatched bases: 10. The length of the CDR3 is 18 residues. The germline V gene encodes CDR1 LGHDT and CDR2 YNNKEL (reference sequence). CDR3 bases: TGTGCCAGCAGCCAAGTAGATTTTATGGGACAGGTGAACACTGAAGCTTTCTTT. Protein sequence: CASSQVDFMGQVNTEAFF.

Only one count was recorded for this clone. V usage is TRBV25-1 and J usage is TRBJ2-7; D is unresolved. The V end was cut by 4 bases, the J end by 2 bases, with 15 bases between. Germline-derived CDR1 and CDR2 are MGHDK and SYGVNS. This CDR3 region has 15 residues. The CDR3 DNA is TGTGCCAGCAGTGGCGTCCTGGGCAGAACCTACGAGCAGTACTTC. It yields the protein CASSGVLGRTYEQYF.

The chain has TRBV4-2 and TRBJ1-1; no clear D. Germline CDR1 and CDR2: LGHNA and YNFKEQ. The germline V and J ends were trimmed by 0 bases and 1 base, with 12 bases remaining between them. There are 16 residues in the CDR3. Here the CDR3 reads CASSQDLGRENTEAFF. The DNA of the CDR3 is TGTGCCAGCAGCCAAGATTTAGGTCGTGAGAACACTGAAGCTTTCTTT.

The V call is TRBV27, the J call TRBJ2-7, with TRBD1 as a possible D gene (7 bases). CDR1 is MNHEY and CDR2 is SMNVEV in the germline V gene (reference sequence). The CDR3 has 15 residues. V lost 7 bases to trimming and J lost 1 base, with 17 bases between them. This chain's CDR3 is CASTARGAGSYEQYF. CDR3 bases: TGTGCCAGCACCGCCAGGGGGGCCGGATCCTACGAGCAGTACTTC.

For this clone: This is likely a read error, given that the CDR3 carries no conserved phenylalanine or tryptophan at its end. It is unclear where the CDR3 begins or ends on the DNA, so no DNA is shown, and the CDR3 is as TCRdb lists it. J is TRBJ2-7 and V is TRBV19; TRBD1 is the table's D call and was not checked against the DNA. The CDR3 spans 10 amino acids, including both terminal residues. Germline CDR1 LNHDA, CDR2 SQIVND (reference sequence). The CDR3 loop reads CASGMRGRRA.

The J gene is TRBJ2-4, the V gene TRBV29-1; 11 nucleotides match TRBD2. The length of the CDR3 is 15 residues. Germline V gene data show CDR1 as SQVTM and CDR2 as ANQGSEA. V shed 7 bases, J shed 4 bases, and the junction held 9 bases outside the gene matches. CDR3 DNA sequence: TGCAGCGGCTACTTAGCGGGAGGGGGGAAAAACATTCAGTACTTC. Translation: CSGYLAGGGKNIQYF. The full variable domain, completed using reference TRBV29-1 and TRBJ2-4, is SAVISQKPSRDICQRGTSLTIQCQVDSQVTMMFWYRQQPGQSLTLIATANQGSEATYESGFVIDKFPISRPNLTFSTLTVSNMSPEDSSIYLCSGYLAGGGKNIQYFGAGTRLSVL.

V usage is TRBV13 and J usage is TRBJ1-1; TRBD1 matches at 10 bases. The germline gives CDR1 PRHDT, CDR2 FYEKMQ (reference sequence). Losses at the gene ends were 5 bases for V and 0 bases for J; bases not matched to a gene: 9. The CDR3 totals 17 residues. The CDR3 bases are TGTGCCAGCAGCCCCCGGCGGGACAGGGGACTGAACACTGAAGCTTTCTTT. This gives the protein CASSPRRDRGLNTEAFF.

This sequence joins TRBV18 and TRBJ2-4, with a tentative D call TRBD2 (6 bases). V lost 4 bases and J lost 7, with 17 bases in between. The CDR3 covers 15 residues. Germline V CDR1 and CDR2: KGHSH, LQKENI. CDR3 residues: CASSLGSTGDNIQYF. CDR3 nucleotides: TGTGCCAGCTCACTAGGCTCCACGGGGGATAACATTCAGTACTTC.

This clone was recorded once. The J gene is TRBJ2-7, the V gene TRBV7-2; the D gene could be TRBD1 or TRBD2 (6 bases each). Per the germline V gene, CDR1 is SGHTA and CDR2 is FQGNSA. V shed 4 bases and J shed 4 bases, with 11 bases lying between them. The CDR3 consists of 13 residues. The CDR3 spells CASSSGGLYEQYF. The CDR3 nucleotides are TGTGCCAGCAGCTCCGGGGGCCTGTACGAGCAGTACTTC.

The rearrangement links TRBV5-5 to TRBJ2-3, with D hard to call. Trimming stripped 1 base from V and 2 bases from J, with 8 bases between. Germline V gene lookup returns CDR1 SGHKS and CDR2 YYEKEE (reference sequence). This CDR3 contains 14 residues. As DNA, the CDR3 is TGTGCCAGCAGCTTGCAGGTAGACACAGATACGCAGTATTTT. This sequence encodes CASSLQVDTDTQYF.

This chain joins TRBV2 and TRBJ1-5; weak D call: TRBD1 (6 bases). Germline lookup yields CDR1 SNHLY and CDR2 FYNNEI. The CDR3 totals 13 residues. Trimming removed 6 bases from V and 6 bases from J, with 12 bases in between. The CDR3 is CASRAGEGQPQHF. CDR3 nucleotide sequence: TGTGCCAGCAGAGCAGGGGAGGGTCAGCCCCAGCATTTT.